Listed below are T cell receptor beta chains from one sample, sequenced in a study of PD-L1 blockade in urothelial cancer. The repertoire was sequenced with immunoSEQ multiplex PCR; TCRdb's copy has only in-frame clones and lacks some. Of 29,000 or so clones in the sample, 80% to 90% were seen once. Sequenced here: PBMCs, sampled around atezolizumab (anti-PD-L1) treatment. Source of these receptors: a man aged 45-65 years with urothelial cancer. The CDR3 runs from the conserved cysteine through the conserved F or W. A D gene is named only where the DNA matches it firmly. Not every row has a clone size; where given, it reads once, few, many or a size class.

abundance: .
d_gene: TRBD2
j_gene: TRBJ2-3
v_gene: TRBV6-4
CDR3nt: TGTGCCAGCAGTGACGGGACTAGCGGGCCAGATACGCAGTATTTT
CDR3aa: CASSDGTSGPDTQYF

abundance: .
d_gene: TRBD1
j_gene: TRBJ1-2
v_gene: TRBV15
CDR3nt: TGTGCCACCAGCCGCTACCAGGACAGGGATGGCTACACCTTC
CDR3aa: CATSRYQDRDGYTF

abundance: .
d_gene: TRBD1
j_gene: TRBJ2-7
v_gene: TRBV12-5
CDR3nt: TGTGCTAGTGGTGGGACAGGAATATTTTACGAGCAGTACTTC
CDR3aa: CASGGTGIFYEQYF

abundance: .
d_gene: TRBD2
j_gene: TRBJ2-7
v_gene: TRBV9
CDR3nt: TGTGCCAGCAGCGTAGGCCTAGCGGGGGGGCCCTACGAGCAGTACTTC
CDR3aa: CASSVGLAGGPYEQYF

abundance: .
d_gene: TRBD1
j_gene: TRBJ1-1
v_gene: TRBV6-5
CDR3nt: TGTGCCAGCAGTTTGGACAGGGAGAAAGCTTTCTTT
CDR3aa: CASSLDREKAFF

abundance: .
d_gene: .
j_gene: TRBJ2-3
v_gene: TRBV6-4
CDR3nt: TGTGCCAGCAGTGACACGCAGGTTTCTAGCACAGATACGCAGTATTTT
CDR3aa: CASSDTQVSSTDTQYF

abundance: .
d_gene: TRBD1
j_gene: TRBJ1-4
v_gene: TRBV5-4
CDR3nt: TGTGCCAGCAGCTCGACAGGGGGCGACGAAAAACTGTTTTTT
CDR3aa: CASSSTGGDEKLFF

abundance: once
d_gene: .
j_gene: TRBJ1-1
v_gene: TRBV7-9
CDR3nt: TGTGCCAGCAGCCGGACACGAGAAGCTTTCTTT
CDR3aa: CASSRTREAFF

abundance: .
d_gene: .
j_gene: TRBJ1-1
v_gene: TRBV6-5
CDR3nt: TGTGCCAGCAACCCCAGGCCACATGCCGAAGCTTTCTTT
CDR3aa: CASNPRPHAEAFF

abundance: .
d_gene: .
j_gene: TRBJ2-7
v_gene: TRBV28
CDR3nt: TGTGCCAGCAGTTCCCCCAGGGGGGCCCCCTACGAGCAGTACTTC
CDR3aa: CASSSPRGAPYEQYF